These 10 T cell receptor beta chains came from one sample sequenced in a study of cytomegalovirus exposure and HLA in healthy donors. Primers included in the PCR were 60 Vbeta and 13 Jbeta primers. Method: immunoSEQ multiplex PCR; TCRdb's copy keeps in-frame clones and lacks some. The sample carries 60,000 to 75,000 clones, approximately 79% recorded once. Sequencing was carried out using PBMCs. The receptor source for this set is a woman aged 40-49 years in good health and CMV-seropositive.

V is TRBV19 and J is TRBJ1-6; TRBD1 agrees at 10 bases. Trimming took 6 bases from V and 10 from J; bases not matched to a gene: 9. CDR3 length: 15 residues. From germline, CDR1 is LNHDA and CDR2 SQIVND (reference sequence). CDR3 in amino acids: CASRVTGTGDSPLHF. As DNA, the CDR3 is TGTGCCAGTAGAGTAACCGGGACAGGGGACTCACCCCTCCACTTT. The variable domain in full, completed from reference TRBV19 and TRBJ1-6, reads DGGITQSPKYLFRKEGQNVTLSCEQNLNHDAMYWYRQDPGQGLRLIYYSQIVNDFQKGDIAEGYSVSREKKESFPLTVTSAQKNPTAFYLCASRVTGTGDSPLHFGNGTRLTVT.

The CDR3 sequence: CAISDGPTYEQYF. CDR3 in DNA: TGTGCCATCAGTGATGGGCCGACGTACGAGCAGTACTTC. The V gene is TRBV10-3, the J gene TRBJ2-7; D uncertain. Trimming left V 3 bases short and J 4 bases short, with 10 bases between. CDR1 and CDR2 (germline): ENHRY, SYGVKD. The CDR3 has 13 amino acids.

The CDR3 coding sequence is TGTGCCAGCAGCCAGGGGCCCCTGGGGCCGAACACCGGGGAGCTGTTTTTT. It specifies CASSQGPLGPNTGELFF. The chain has TRBV14 and TRBJ2-2, with TRBD1 as a possible D gene (5 bases). The CDR3 is 17 residues long. V lost 3 bases and J 0 bases, leaving 14 bases between the germline ends. Germline values: CDR1 SGHDN, CDR2 FVKESK.

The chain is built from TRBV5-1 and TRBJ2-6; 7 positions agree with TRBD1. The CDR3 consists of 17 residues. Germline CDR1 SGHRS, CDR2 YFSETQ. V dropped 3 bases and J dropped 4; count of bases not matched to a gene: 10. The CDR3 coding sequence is TGCGCCAGCAGCTCAGGACAGGCCTGGGAGGGGGCCAACGTCCTGACTTTC. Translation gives CASSSGQAWEGANVLTF.

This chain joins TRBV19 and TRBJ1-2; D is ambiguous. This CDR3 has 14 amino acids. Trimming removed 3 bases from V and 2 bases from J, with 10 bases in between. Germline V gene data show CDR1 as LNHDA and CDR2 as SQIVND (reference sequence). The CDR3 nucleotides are TGTGCCAGTAGTATTCCCCCTCTAAACTATGGCTACACCTTC. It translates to CASSIPPLNYGYTF.

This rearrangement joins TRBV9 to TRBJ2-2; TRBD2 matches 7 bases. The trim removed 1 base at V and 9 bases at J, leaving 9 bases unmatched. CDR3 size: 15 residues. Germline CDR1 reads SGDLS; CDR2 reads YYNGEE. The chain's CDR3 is CASSVSDRGGRELFF. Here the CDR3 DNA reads TGTGCCAGCAGCGTAAGCGATAGGGGAGGGCGGGAGCTGTTTTTT.

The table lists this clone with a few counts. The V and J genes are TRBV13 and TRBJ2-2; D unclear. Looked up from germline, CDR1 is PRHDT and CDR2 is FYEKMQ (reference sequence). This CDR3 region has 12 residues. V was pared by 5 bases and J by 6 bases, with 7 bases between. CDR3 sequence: CASSQSAGELFF. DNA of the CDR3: TGTGCCAGCAGCCAGAGCGCCGGGGAGCTGTTTTTT.

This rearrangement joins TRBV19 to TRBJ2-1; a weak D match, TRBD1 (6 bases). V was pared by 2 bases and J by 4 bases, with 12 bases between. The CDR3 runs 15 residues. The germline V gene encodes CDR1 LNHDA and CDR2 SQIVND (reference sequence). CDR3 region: CASSIRTVGYNEQFF. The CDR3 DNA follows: TGTGCCAGTAGTATAAGGACAGTGGGATACAATGAGCAGTTCTTC. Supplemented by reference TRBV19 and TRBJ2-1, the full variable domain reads DGGITQSPKYLFRKEGQNVTLSCEQNLNHDAMYWYRQDPGQGLRLIYYSQIVNDFQKGDIAEGYSVSREKKESFPLTVTSAQKNPTAFYLCASSIRTVGYNEQFFGPGTRLTVL.

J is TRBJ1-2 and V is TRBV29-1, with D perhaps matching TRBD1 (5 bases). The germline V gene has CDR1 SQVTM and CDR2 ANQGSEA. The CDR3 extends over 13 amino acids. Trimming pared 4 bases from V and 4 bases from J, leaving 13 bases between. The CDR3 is CSVVVREGYGYTF. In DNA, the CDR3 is TGCAGCGTTGTAGTCAGGGAGGGCTATGGCTACACCTTC.

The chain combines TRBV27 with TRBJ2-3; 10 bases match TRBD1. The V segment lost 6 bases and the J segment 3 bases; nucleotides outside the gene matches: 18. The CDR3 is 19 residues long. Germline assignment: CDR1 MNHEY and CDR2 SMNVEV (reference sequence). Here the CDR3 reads CASRGLGRQGARVTDTQYF. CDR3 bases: TGTGCCAGCAGGGGACTGGGAAGACAGGGGGCAAGGGTTACAGATACGCAGTATTTT.